This T cell receptor beta chain was recorded in a study of cytomegalovirus exposure and HLA in healthy donors. Study results and caveats: Later examination showed HLA-associated TCR beta chains had greater clonal expansion than equally common others. Most CMV-associated TCR beta chains appeared HLA-restricted in a later analysis.

V gave up 3 bases and J gave up 3 bases, with 7 bases separating them. The CDR3 has 13 amino acids. Germline CDR1 and CDR2: MNHEY and SMNVEV (reference sequence). PCR amplification relied on 60 Vbeta primers (plus 13 Jbeta primers). Only in-frame clones appear in the TCRdb table, and some are missing; sequencing was by immunoSEQ multiplex PCR. In the table there are about 200,000 clones, about four fifths of which are singletons. In regard to this clone: Its antigen is unknown.

This TCR derives from a man in his late teens or twenties in good health and CMV-seronegative. The sequencing sample was made of PBMCs. This sequence joins TRBV27 and TRBJ2-3; D unresolved. CDR3 amino acids: CASSFHGTDTQYF. CDR3 nucleotides: TGTGCCAGCAGTTTTCACGGGACAGATACGCAGTATTTT.